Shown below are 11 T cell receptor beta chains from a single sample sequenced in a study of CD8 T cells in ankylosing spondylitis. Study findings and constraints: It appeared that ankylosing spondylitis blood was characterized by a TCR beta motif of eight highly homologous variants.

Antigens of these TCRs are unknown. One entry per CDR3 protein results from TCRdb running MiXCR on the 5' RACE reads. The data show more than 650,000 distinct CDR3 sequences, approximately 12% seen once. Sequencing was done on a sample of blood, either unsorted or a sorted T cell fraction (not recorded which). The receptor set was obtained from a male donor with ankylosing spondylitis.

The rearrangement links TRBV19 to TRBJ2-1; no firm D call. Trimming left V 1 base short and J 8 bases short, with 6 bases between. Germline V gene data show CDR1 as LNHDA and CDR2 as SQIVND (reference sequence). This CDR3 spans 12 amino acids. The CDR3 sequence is CASSIVGYEQFF. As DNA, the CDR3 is TGTGCCAGTAGTATAGTCGGGTATGAGCAGTTCTTC.

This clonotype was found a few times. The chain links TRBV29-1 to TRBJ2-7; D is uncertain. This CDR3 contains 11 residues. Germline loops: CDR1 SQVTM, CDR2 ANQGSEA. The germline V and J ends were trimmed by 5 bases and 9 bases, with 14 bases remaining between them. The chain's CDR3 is CSVYAASGQYF. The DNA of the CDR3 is TGCAGCGTTTATGCCGCCTCGGGGCAGTACTTC.

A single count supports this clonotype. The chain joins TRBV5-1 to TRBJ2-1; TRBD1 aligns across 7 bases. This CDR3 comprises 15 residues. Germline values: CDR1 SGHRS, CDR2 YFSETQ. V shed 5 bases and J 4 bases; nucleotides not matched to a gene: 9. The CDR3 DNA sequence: TGCGCCAGCAGTTCAGGGGGTTCGACTTACAATGAGCAGTTCTTC. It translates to CASSSGGSTYNEQFF.

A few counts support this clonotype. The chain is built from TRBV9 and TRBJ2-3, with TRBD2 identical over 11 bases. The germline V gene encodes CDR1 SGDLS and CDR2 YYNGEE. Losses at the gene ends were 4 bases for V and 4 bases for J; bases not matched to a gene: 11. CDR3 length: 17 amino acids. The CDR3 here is CASSTTSGRSIPDTQYF. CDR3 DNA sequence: TGTGCCAGCAGCACAACTAGCGGGAGATCTATCCCAGATACGCAGTATTTT.

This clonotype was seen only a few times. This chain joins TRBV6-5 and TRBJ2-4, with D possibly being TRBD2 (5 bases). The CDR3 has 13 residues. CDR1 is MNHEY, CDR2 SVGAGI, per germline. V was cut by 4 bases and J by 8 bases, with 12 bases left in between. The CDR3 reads CASSSRPGDIQYF. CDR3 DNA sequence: TGTGCCAGCAGTTCGAGGCCCGGGGACATTCAGTACTTC.

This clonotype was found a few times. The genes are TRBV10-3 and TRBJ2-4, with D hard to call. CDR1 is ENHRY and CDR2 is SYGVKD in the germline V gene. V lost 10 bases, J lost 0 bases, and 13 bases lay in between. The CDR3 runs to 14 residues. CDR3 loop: CATKTDLAKNIQYF. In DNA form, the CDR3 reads TGTGCCACGAAGACCGATCTAGCCAAAAACATTCAGTACTTC.

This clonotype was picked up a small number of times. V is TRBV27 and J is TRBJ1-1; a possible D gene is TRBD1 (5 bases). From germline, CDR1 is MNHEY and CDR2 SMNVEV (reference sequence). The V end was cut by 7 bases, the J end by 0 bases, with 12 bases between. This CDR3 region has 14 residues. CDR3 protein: CASKSGTVNTEAFF. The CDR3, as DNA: TGTGCCAGCAAATCCGGGACGGTGAACACTGAAGCTTTCTTT.

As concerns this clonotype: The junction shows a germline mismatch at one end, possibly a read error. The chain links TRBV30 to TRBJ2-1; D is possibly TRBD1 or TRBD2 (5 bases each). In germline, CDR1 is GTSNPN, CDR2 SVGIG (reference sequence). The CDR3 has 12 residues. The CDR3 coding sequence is TGTGCCTGGAGCCCCTCTGGGGGTGAGCGGTTCTTC. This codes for CAWSPSGGERFF.

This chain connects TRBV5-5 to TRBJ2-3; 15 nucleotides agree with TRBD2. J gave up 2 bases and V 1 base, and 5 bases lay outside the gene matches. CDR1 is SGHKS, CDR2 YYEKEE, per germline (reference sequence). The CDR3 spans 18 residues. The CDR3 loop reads CASSLWRTSGRATDTQYF. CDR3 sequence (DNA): TGTGCCAGCAGCTTGTGGCGGACTAGCGGGAGGGCCACAGATACGCAGTATTTT.

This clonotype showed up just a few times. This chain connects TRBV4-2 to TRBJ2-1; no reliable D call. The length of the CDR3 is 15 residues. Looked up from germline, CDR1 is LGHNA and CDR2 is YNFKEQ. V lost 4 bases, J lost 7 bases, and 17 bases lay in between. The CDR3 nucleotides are TGTGCCAGCAGCCCCCAATACCTATCCGAGAATGAGCAGTTCTTC. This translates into CASSPQYLSENEQFF.

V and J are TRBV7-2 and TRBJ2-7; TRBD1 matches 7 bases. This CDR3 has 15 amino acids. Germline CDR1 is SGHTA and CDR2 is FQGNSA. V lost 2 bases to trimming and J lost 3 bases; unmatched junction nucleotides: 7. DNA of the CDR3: TGTGCCAGCAGCTTAAGGGGGCGCGCGGTCTACGAGCAGTACTTC. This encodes CASSLRGRAVYEQYF.